One sample yielded the 32 T cell receptor beta chains listed below, sequenced in a study of cytomegalovirus exposure and HLA in healthy donors. Amplification used 60 Vbeta primers and 13 Jbeta primers. The assay was immunoSEQ multiplex PCR, and TCRdb's table has in-frame clones only and misses some. Found here are roughly 100,000 clones, about 64% of them singletons; the top ten hold 2.8%. The sequencing input was PBMCs. These receptor sequences come from a female donor in good health and CMV-seronegative.

The chain couples TRBV28 to TRBJ1-2; D remains unclear. V was trimmed by 3 bases and J by 4 bases, leaving 18 bases between them. Looked up from germline, CDR1 is MDHEN and CDR2 is SYDVKM. There are 16 residues in the CDR3. For the CDR3, the DNA is TGTGCCAGCAGTTTGACGCCTGACAATTTTGCCTATGGCTACACCTTC. It specifies CASSLTPDNFAYGYTF.

This clone was counted once. This sequence joins TRBV30 and TRBJ2-7; 11 positions match TRBD1. The CDR3 length is 13 residues. CDR1 is GTSNPN and CDR2 is SVGIG in the germline V gene (reference sequence). Trimming at V came to 4 bases and at J to 2 bases, leaving 1 base not matched to a gene. CDR3 sequence (DNA): TGTGCCTGGAAGGGACAGGGGGCCTACGAGCAGTACTTC. Amino acid sequence: CAWKGQGAYEQYF.

This chain uses TRBV7-9 with TRBJ1-1; D gene ambiguous. Germline CDR1 and CDR2: SEHNR and FQNEAQ (reference sequence). There are 14 residues in the CDR3. V gave up 4 bases and J gave up 4 bases, with 13 bases separating them. The CDR3 loop reads CASSSTEGGTEAFF. In nucleotides, the CDR3 is TGTGCCAGCAGCTCCACGGAGGGAGGCACTGAAGCTTTCTTT. The entire variable domain, with the rest obtained from reference TRBV7-9 and TRBJ1-1, is as follows: DTGVSQNPRHKITKRGQNVTFRCDPISEHNRLYWYRQTLGQGPEFLTYFQNEAQLEKSRLLSDRFSAERPKGSFSTLEIQRTEQGDSAMYLCASSSTEGGTEAFFGQGTRLTVV.

The rearrangement links TRBV4-2 to TRBJ2-3; 13 bases align to TRBD2. Per the germline V gene, CDR1 is LGHNA and CDR2 is YNFKEQ. The CDR3 is 17 amino acids. J gave up 3 bases and V 4 bases, and 7 bases lay outside the gene matches. CDR3 in amino acids: CASSPRTSGSSTDTQYF. The CDR3 nucleotides read TGTGCCAGCAGCCCTAGGACTAGCGGGAGTTCTACAGATACGCAGTATTTT.

The CDR3 region is CASSPRASDYNEQFF. CDR3 nucleotide sequence: TGTGCCAGCAGTCCACGGGCTAGCGACTACAATGAGCAGTTCTTC. The rearrangement joins TRBV9 to TRBJ2-1, with a weak D call TRBD2 (6 bases). The length of the CDR3 is 15 residues. The germline V and J ends were trimmed by 5 bases and 3 bases, with 15 bases remaining between them. The germline V gene has CDR1 SGDLS and CDR2 YYNGEE.

In this sample, this clone turned up once. The CDR3 nucleotides read TGCGCCAGCAGCCAAGATCGGGGGAATTCACCCCTCCACTTT. It encodes CASSQDRGNSPLHF. V gene TRBV4-3 combines with J gene TRBJ1-6, with D possibly matching TRBD1 (5 bases). Germline CDR1 is LGHNA and CDR2 is YSLEER. With 0 bases removed from V and 7 bases from J, the gap between germline ends came to 7 bases. This CDR3 comprises 14 residues.

CDR3 amino acids: CASSQGQGAGYTF. CDR3 DNA sequence: TGTGCCAGCAGCCAGGGACAGGGGGCCGGCTACACCTTC. The chain couples TRBV7-6 to TRBJ1-2; TRBD1 matches 12 bases. V dropped 5 bases and J dropped 8; count of bases not matched to a gene: 3. Germline assignment: CDR1 SGHVS and CDR2 FNYEAQ. This CDR3 spans 13 amino acids. Filled out from reference TRBV7-6 and TRBJ1-2, the complete variable domain reads GAGVSQSPRYKVTKRGQDVALRCDPISGHVSLYWYRQALGQGPEFLTYFNYEAQQDKSGLPNDRFSAERPEGSISTLTIQRTEQRDSAMYRCASSQGQGAGYTFGSGTRLTVV.

V gene TRBV29-1 combines with J gene TRBJ1-1, with TRBD1 matching over 8 bases. CDR1 and CDR2 (germline): SQVTM, ANQGSEA. This CDR3 spans 14 amino acids. Trimming at V came to 5 bases and at J to 1 base, leaving 6 bases not matched to a gene. In DNA, the CDR3 is TGCAGCGTTACGCTGGACAGGGAGAACACTGAAGCTTTCTTT. Its translation: CSVTLDRENTEAFF. Variable domain in full (rest from reference TRBV29-1 and TRBJ1-1): SAVISQKPSRDICQRGTSLTIQCQVDSQVTMMFWYRQQPGQSLTLIATANQGSEATYESGFVIDKFPISRPNLTFSTLTVSNMSPEDSSIYLCSVTLDRENTEAFFGQGTRLTVV.

This clone came up a few times. This chain joins TRBV6-4 and TRBJ2-3; TRBD1 is a possible D gene (6 bases). Germline V gene lookup returns CDR1 MRHNA and CDR2 SNTAGT. V gave up 7 bases and J gave up 0 bases, with 11 bases separating them. CDR3 size: 14 residues. The CDR3 here is CASKGDASTDTQYF. DNA for the CDR3: TGTGCCAGCAAGGGGGATGCTAGCACAGATACGCAGTATTTT.

V is TRBV4-1 and J is TRBJ2-1; 9 nucleotides align to TRBD2. Germline trimming cut 1 base from V and 6 bases from J; bases unmatched to any gene: 4. The CDR3 has 15 amino acids. The germline CDR1 and CDR2 sequences are MGHRA and YSYEKL. The CDR3 is CASSQAAGGFNEQFF. CDR3 bases: TGCGCCAGCAGCCAAGCAGCGGGAGGATTCAATGAGCAGTTCTTC.

V usage is TRBV28 and J usage is TRBJ2-1; TRBD2 might be the D (6 bases). V was cut by 3 bases and J by 6 bases, with 12 bases left in between. Germline V gene sequence: CDR1 MDHEN, CDR2 SYDVKM. The CDR3 is 14 amino acids. This CDR3 reads CASSFGGKGNEQFF. The CDR3, as DNA: TGTGCCAGCAGTTTCGGCGGGAAAGGCAATGAGCAGTTCTTC.

CDR3 sequence: CASSFGTSGITGELFF. In nucleotides, the CDR3 is TGTGCCAGCAGCTTTGGGACTAGCGGAATCACCGGGGAGCTGTTTTTT. J is TRBJ2-2 and V is TRBV7-6; 11 nucleotides match TRBD2. Per germline, CDR1 SGHVS and CDR2 FNYEAQ. This CDR3 is built from 16 residues. V lost 3 bases and J lost 4; bases outside the gene matches: 4.

This clone has just a few counts. The chain carries TRBV5-1 and TRBJ1-2; possibly TRBD1 for D (6 bases). The CDR3 extends over 16 amino acids. Germline CDR1 SGHRS, CDR2 YFSETQ. V lost 0 bases and J lost 0, with 12 bases in between. CDR3 nucleotide sequence: TGCGCCAGCAGCTTGGAAGGGACACCACCTAACTATGGCTACACCTTC. Translated: CASSLEGTPPNYGYTF. The whole variable domain, filled in from reference TRBV5-1 and TRBJ1-2, reads KAGVTQTPRYLIKTRGQQVTLSCSPISGHRSVSWYQQTPGQGLQFLFEYFSETQRNKGNFPGRFSGRQFSNSRSEMNVSTLELGDSALYLCASSLEGTPPNYGYTFGSGTRLTVV.

The genes are TRBV28 and TRBJ2-4, with TRBD2 as a possible D gene (5 bases). The V gene lost 5 bases and the J gene lost 2 bases, with 13 bases spanning the gap. Per germline, CDR1 MDHEN and CDR2 SYDVKM. The CDR3 consists of 15 residues. The CDR3 loop reads CASSPRGVPKNIQYF. The CDR3 nucleotides read TGTGCCAGCAGTCCACGGGGAGTTCCCAAAAACATTCAGTACTTC.

This chain connects TRBV13 to TRBJ2-5; 9 bases line up with TRBD1. Germline lookup yields CDR1 PRHDT and CDR2 FYEKMQ (reference sequence). The CDR3 spans 15 residues. V shed 5 bases and J 2 bases; nucleotides not matched to a gene: 6. The CDR3 sequence is CASSTRTGAQETQYF. CDR3 in DNA: TGTGCCAGCAGCACCCGGACAGGGGCACAAGAGACCCAGTACTTC.

This chain connects TRBV5-5 to TRBJ1-1; tentatively, D is TRBD1 (5 bases). CDR3 length equals 15 residues. Per the germline V gene, CDR1 is SGHKS and CDR2 is YYEKEE (reference sequence). The germline V and J ends were trimmed by 3 bases and 4 bases, with 16 bases remaining between them. The CDR3 spells CASSSGLRRSTEAFF. The CDR3 DNA is TGTGCCAGCAGCTCGGGACTCCGAAGGTCCACTGAAGCTTTCTTT.

The chain recombines TRBV5-5 with TRBJ2-5, with 13 bases matching TRBD2. CDR1 SGHKS and CDR2 YYEKEE come from the germline V gene (reference sequence). The CDR3 length is 14 residues. V lost 5 bases and J lost 4; bases outside the gene matches: 2. CDR3 DNA sequence: TGTGCCAGCAGTAGGACTAGCGGGAGAGAGACCCAGTACTTC. As protein: CASSRTSGRETQYF. The variable domain in full, with the rest retrieved from reference TRBV5-5 and TRBJ2-5, is DAGVTQSPTHLIKTRGQQVTLRCSPISGHKSVSWYQQVLGQGPQFIFQYYEKEERGRGNFPDRFSARQFPNYSSELNVNALLLGDSALYLCASSRTSGRETQYFGPGTRLLVL.

This clone occurred a few times. V gene TRBV7-9 combines with J gene TRBJ1-2; D is uncertain. Germline values: CDR1 SEHNR, CDR2 FQNEAQ (reference sequence). Trimming left V 5 bases short and J 4 bases short, with 14 bases between. CDR3 size: 14 residues. The CDR3 loop is CASSPRRGLYGYTF. The CDR3 DNA is TGTGCCAGCAGCCCTAGACGGGGTCTCTATGGCTACACCTTC.

V is TRBV9 and J is TRBJ2-2; 9 nucleotides line up with TRBD1. In germline, CDR1 is SGDLS, CDR2 YYNGEE. The CDR3 spans 15 residues. Trimming cost V 5 bases and J 6 bases; bases outside gene matches: 8. CDR3 loop: CASSHGTGGPGELFF. CDR3 bases: TGTGCCAGCAGTCACGGTACAGGGGGCCCCGGGGAGCTGTTTTTT.

The gene calls are TRBV6-5 and TRBJ2-2, with unresolved D. V lost 9 bases to trimming and J lost 7 bases, with 15 bases between them. The CDR3 loop spans 13 amino acids. The germline CDR1 and CDR2 sequences are MNHEY and SVGAGI. CDR3 region: CARNPSRRGELFF. CDR3 in DNA: TGTGCCAGGAACCCTAGTAGGCGCGGGGAGCTGTTTTTT.

The chain links TRBV5-6 to TRBJ2-7; 7 bases align to TRBD2. CDR3 length: 14 amino acids. V was pared by 2 bases and J by 1 base, with 3 bases of the junction left unmatched. CDR1 is SGHDT, CDR2 YYEEEE, per germline. In DNA, the CDR3 is TGTGCCAGCAGCTTAGCGGGACGATCCTACGAGCAGTACTTC. This gives the protein CASSLAGRSYEQYF.

V usage is TRBV9 and J usage is TRBJ2-7, with 11 bases lining up with TRBD2. The CDR3 totals 16 residues. Trimming cost V 4 bases and J 0 bases; bases outside gene matches: 6. Germline V gene lookup returns CDR1 SGDLS and CDR2 YYNGEE. The CDR3 DNA is TGTGCCAGCAGCCCCGGACTAGCGGGTAGCTCCTACGAGCAGTACTTC. Its translation: CASSPGLAGSSYEQYF.

The CDR3 sequence is CASSLDRVEGEQFF. The CDR3 DNA reads TGTGCCAGCAGCTTAGACAGGGTTGAAGGTGAGCAGTTCTTC. The J gene is TRBJ2-1, the V gene TRBV7-9; the D gene is possibly TRBD1 (6 bases). Trimming pared 1 base from V and 9 bases from J, leaving 13 bases between. This CDR3 region has 14 residues. Germline loops: CDR1 SEHNR, CDR2 FQNEAQ (reference sequence).

This clone is a singleton in its sample. The chain has TRBV5-6 and TRBJ2-7; D is perhaps TRBD2 (7 bases). The CDR3 extends over 14 amino acids. Germline values: CDR1 SGHDT, CDR2 YYEEEE. V was trimmed by 2 bases and J by 3 bases, leaving 12 bases between them. The CDR3, as DNA: TGTGCCAGCAGCTTAGGGGGGGCCAGCTACGAGCAGTACTTC. This codes for CASSLGGASYEQYF.

The chain employs TRBV6-6 and TRBJ2-1, with D possibly TRBD2 on 6 matching bases. Trimming removed 2 bases from V and 10 bases from J, with 12 bases in between. Germline V gives CDR1 MNHNY, CDR2 SVGAGI (reference sequence). The CDR3 is 13 residues long. The CDR3 sequence is CASSYLLAGEQFF. The DNA for the CDR3 is TGTGCCAGCAGTTACCTACTAGCAGGGGAGCAGTTCTTC.

This clone was seen a handful of times. The chain has TRBV14 and TRBJ1-6; 12 nucleotides match TRBD1. The germline V gene has CDR1 SGHDN and CDR2 FVKESK. CDR3 size: 16 residues. The junction had 7 bases not matched to a gene; V was cut back by 2 bases and J by 11 bases. The CDR3 here is CASSQMGTGGMTPLHF. The CDR3 DNA is TGTGCCAGCAGCCAAATGGGGACAGGGGGCATGACACCCCTCCACTTT.

The chain carries TRBV19 and TRBJ2-4; tentatively, D is TRBD1 (7 bases). The V end was cut by 5 bases, the J end by 3 bases, with 14 bases between. Germline loops: CDR1 LNHDA, CDR2 SQIVND (reference sequence). The CDR3 has 15 amino acids. The DNA for the CDR3 is TGTGCCAGTAGTCAGGGGGGTCCGGGCAAAAACATTCAGTACTTC. This codes for CASSQGGPGKNIQYF.

The chain couples TRBV9 to TRBJ2-2, with 7 bases matching TRBD2. This CDR3 contains 16 residues. With V trimmed by 1 base and J by 1 base, 4 bases remained unmatched. Germline CDR1 reads SGDLS; CDR2 reads YYNGEE. The CDR3 loop is CASSVRSSGNTGELFF. The CDR3 bases are TGTGCCAGCAGCGTAAGGTCTAGCGGGAACACCGGGGAGCTGTTTTTT. Looking up the rest from reference TRBV9 and TRBJ2-2 gives the full variable domain: DSGVTQTPKHLITATGQRVTLRCSPRSGDLSVYWYQQSLDQGLQFLIQYYNGEERAKGNILERFSAQQFPDLHSELNLSSLELGDSALYFCASSVRSSGNTGELFFGEGSRLTVL.

This rearrangement joins TRBV29-1 to TRBJ2-5; tentative D call: TRBD2 (6 bases). CDR3 length: 14 residues. V was cut by 4 bases and J by 2 bases, with 14 bases left in between. CDR1 is SQVTM and CDR2 is ANQGSEA in the germline V gene. CDR3 sequence (DNA): TGCAGCGTTGTAGCGCGGGCGGGACAAGAGACCCAGTACTTC. Protein sequence: CSVVARAGQETQYF.

The genes are TRBV7-2 and TRBJ2-1; 8 bases are a match to TRBD2. The CDR3 spans 12 residues. V shed 2 bases and J 12 bases; nucleotides not matched to a gene: 3. Germline lookup yields CDR1 SGHTA and CDR2 FQGNSA. This CDR3 is CASSLHRGGQFF. In DNA form, the CDR3 reads TGTGCCAGCAGCTTACACCGGGGGGGGCAGTTCTTC.

V gene TRBV15 combines with J gene TRBJ1-5; 8 bases map to TRBD1. CDR3 size: 15 residues. Unmatched junction bases numbered 10, after V lost 5 bases and J lost 7 bases. CDR1 and CDR2 from the germline V gene are LNHNV and YYDKDF (reference sequence). The CDR3 region is CATSLYQGAGQPQHF. CDR3 sequence (DNA): TGTGCCACCAGCCTATACCAGGGGGCGGGACAGCCCCAGCATTTT.

There are a few counts of this clone. The chain employs TRBV29-1 and TRBJ2-3; D ambiguous. Germline V gene lookup returns CDR1 SQVTM and CDR2 ANQGSEA. Trimming left V 8 bases short and J 1 base short, with 10 bases between. The CDR3 loop spans 12 amino acids. CDR3 sequence (DNA): TGCAGCTTGGCACCAGGCACAGATACGCAGTATTTT. Its protein product is CSLAPGTDTQYF.